Listed below are T cell receptor beta chains from one sample, sequenced in a study of patients and donors after allogeneic stem cell transplantation. Each CDR3 protein gets one entry after TCRdb re-called the RT-PCR reads with MiXCR. The sample has about a million distinct CDR3 sequences, roughly 18% seen once. Specimen: blood, either unsorted or a sorted T cell fraction (not recorded which). Receptors were obtained from a human donor who was either an allogeneic HSCT recipient or a stem cell or donor lymphocyte infusion donor (not recorded which). It is not recorded whose cells these are; they may come from a transplant donor. The CDR3 runs from the conserved cysteine through the conserved F or W. Fields, in order: V gene, J gene, CDR3 protein.

TRBV11-1	TRBJ2-2	CASRDRGGYSNTGELFF
TRBV5-1	TRBJ2-3	CASSSATRTDTQYF
TRBV12-3/TRBV12-4	TRBJ2-2	CASSFGQGRTGELFF
TRBV3-1	TRBJ2-5	CASSQDLGLARETQYF
TRBV20-1	TRBJ1-6	CSAVASGTVNSPLHF
TRBV12-3/TRBV12-4	TRBJ1-6	CASRTGQIYNSPLHF
TRBV29-1	TRBJ2-7	CSVEDRQGPNWQQYF
TRBV28	TRBJ2-7	CASSPPVVGLATSYEQYF
TRBV7-8	TRBJ1-4	CASSLAEAGGRTNEKLFF
TRBV24-1	TRBJ2-7	CATSDLTPGQGLMSEQYF
TRBV12-3/TRBV12-4	TRBJ1-6	CASSPGTDNSPLHF
TRBV9	TRBJ2-3	CASSVAGGREADTQYF
TRBV5-1	TRBJ2-1	CASSWQPPGQGHNEQFF
TRBV5-6	TRBJ2-3	CASSLGTSGSSTDTQYF
TRBV5-1	TRBJ2-7	CASSWTGGPPYEQYF
TRBV18	TRBJ1-2	CASSPPTGYNYGYTF
TRBV7-8	TRBJ2-5	CASINQETQYF